This T cell receptor (beta chain) was captured by sequencing in a study of blood T cell repertoires in COVID-19. Overall study context: T cells, B-cell-depleted T cells, or PBMCs supplied cDNA or gDNA.

In the source study's methods: The assay estimated nucleated cells by amplifying reference gene primers. Clones were read by immunoSEQ multiplex PCR, and TCRdb kept only the in-frame ones, dropping some. That table furnishes V, J and clone size, whereas the DNA furnished D and trimming. The sample lists roughly 70,000 clones, less than 75% seen once, with approximately 24% in the top ten. V lost 8 bases, J lost 7 bases, and 7 bases stayed unmatched. The germline gives CDR1 SNHLY, CDR2 FYNNEI. The CDR3 sequence is 15 residues long. This clone was detected ten times or more. This sequence originates from a man between 60 and 70 years old with acute or convalescent COVID-19. Material for sequencing was peripheral blood. This sequence joins TRBV2 and TRBJ2-1, with TRBD2 identical over 14 bases. The CDR3 reads CASLVGTSGSNEQFF. CDR3 DNA: TGTGCCAGCTTGGTCGGGACTAGCGGGAGTAATGAGCAGTTCTTC. The full variable domain, with the rest looked up from reference TRBV2 and TRBJ2-1, is EPEVTQTPSHQVTQMGQEVILRCVPISNHLYFYWYRQILGQKVEFLVSFYNNEISEKSEIFDDQFSVERPDGSNFTLKIRSTKLEDSAMYFCASLVGTSGSNEQFFGPGTRLTVL.